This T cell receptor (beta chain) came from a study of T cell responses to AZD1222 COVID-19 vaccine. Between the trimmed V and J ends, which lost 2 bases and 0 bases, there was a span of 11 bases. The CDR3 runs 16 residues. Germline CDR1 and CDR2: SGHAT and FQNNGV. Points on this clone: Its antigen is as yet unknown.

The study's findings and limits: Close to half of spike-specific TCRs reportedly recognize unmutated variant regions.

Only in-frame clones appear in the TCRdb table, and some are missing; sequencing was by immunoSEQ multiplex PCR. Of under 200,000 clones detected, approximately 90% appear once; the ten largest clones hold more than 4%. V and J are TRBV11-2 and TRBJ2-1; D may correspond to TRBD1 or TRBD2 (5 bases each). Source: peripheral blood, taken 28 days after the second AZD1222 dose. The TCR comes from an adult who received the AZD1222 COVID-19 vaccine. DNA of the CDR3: TGTGCCAGCAGCTTACAGGGAGCAAGCTCCTACAATGAGCAGTTCTTC. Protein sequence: CASSLQGASSYNEQFF.